This T cell receptor beta chain was profiled in a study of blood T cell repertoires in COVID-19 (TCRdb year 2020). For the study in its entirety: Samples covering the acute and convalescent phases of COVID-19 were provided by collaborators in the United States, Italy and Spain. The material from the prospective study consisted of cDNA or gDNA derived from T cells, B-cell-depleted T cells, or PBMCs. Subjects who had been exposed to COVID-19, were actively infected with it, or had recovered from it provided the deeply sampled blood TCRbeta repertoires that made up the dataset. The repertoires were released in a freely available public database intended as a resource for research on the immune response to SARS-CoV-2. Samples came from the ongoing ImmuneRACE study (first 160 participants) plus 1,254 subjects from 6 global collaborators. Nearly every sample came with metadata listing a de-identified subject ID, COVID-19 status, age in years and sex. Where available, HLA class I and class II types were taken from metadata supplied by the sample provider and were not determined by assay-based typing. Overall study results and their limits: The amount of clinical and demographic metadata varied by source and participant and was provided uncurated.

From its cysteine to its phenylalanine, the CDR3 spans 14 amino acids. Kept here is only the CDR3 DNA, which spans 42 bases and is read in frame from base 1. CDR1 and CDR2 were assigned from the germline V gene as SGHTA and FQGTGA. V loses 2 bases, J loses 4 bases, and the germline ends lie 11 bases apart. Collaborating institutions collected whole blood in K2EDTA tubes following their own protocols. For TCRbeta analysis, collaborators shipped samples as frozen whole blood, isolated PBMCs, or DNA extracted from either of those sample types. TCRbeta CDR3 regions were amplified from genomic DNA by means of the immunoSEQ Assay, a bias-controlled multiplex PCR. The authors processed their data as follows. Within the assay, amplification of reference gene primers was used to estimate how many nucleated cells each sample contained. To quantify the absolute abundance of each unique TCRbeta CDR3 rearrangement, sequence reads were collapsed and filtered. For each sample, productive Simpson clonality was calculated as the square root of Simpson's diversity index over productive rearrangements. TCRdb holds this immuneACCESS table with in-frame rearrangements only. Some clones are missing; in checked studies, unresolved V genes explain under half, and the rest has no known cause. V, J and clone size are those of that table, while D and trimming were read from the DNA. This sample holds 70,000 or so clones; about 81% were observed only once. The ten largest clones add up to approximately 18% of the sample.

To note about this clone: What antigen it recognizes has not been identified. Per-base quality was not reported, and no clone a single base away is much larger than it.

The sequenced sample was peripheral blood. This TCR was recovered from a human donor in a cohort sampled during active COVID-19. In this chain, TRBV7-3 is recombined with TRBJ1-1; the D gene lacks a confident call. The CDR3: CASSLDFSGTEAFF. The nucleotides are TGTGCCAGCAGCTTAGACTTCTCGGGCACTGAAGCTTTCTTT.